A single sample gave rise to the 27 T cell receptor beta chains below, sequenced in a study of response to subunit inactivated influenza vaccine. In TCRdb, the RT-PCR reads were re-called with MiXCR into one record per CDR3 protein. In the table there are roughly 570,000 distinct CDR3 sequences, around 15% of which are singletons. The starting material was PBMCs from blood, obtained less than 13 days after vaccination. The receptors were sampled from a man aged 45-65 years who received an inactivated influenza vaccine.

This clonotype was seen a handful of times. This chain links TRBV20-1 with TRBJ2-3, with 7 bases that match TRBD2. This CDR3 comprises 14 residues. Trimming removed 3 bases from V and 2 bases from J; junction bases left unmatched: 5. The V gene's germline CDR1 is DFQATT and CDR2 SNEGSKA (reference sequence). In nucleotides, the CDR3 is TGCAGTGCTAGGAGCGGGGATCTCACAGATACGCAGTATTTT. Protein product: CSARSGDLTDTQYF.

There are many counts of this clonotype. The CDR3 DNA reads TGCAGTGCTACCCGGGACAGATCAAACAAGGACGAGCAGTACTTC. It encodes CSATRDRSNKDEQYF. J is TRBJ2-7 and V is TRBV20-1, with 7 bases identical to TRBD1. The CDR3 is 15 amino acids. Germline CDR1 is DFQATT and CDR2 is SNEGSKA (reference sequence). The V gene end was trimmed by 4 bases and the J gene end by 5 bases; junction bases not matched to a gene: 14.

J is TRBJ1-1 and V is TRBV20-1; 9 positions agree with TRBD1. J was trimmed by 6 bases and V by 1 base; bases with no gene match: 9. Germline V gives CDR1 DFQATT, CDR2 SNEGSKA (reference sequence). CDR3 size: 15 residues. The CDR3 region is CSARAATGGWAEAFF. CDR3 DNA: TGCAGTGCTAGAGCGGCGACAGGGGGGTGGGCTGAAGCTTTCTTT.

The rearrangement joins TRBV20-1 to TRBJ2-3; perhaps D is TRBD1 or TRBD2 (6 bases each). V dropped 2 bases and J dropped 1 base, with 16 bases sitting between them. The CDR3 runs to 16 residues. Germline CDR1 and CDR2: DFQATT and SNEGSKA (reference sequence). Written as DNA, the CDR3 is TGCAGTGCTAGACTAGGGGGGCTACGGGGCACAGATACGCAGTATTTT. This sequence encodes CSARLGGLRGTDTQYF.

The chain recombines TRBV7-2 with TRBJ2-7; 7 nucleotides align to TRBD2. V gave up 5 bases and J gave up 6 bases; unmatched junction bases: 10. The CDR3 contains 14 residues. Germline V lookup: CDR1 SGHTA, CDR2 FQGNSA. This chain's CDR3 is CASSRSGMSGEQYF. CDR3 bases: TGTGCCAGCAGCCGGAGCGGGATGTCGGGCGAGCAGTACTTC.

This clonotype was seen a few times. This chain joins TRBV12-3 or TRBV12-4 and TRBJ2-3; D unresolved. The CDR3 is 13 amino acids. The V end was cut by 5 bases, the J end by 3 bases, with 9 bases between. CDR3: CASSPPITDTQYF. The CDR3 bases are TGTGCCAGCAGTCCACCAATTACAGATACGCAGTATTTT.

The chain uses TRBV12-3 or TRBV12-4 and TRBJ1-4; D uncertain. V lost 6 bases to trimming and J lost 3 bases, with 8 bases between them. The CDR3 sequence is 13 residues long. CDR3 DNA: TGTGCCAGCAGAGAAGACCCTAATGAAAAACTGTTTTTT. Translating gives CASREDPNEKLFF.

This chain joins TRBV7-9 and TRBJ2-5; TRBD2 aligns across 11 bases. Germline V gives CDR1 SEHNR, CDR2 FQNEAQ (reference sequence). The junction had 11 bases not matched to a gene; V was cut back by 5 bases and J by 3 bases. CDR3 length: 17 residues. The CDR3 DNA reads TGTGCCAGCAGCCCGTTTGGGGCTAGCGGGAGGAAAGAGACCCAGTACTTC. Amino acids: CASSPFGASGRKETQYF.

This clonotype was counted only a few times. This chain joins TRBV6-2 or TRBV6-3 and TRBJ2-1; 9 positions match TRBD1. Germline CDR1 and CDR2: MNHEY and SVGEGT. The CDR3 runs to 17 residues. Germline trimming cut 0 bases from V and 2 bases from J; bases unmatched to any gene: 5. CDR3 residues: CASSYSIRTGAYNEQFF. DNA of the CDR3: TGTGCCAGCAGTTACTCGATTCGGACAGGGGCCTACAATGAGCAGTTCTTC.

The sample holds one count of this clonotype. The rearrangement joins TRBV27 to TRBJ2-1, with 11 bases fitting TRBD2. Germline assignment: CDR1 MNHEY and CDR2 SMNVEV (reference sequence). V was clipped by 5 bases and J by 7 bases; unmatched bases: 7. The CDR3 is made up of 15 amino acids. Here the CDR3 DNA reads TGTGCCAGCAGTCTAGCGGGAGGCCCCCCAAATGAGCAGTTCTTC. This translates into CASSLAGGPPNEQFF.

The CDR3 coding sequence is TGCGCCAGCAGCCAAGATCTAAGGAATGAGCAGTTCTTC. Translation gives CASSQDLRNEQFF. The chain is built from TRBV4-3 and TRBJ2-1; no definite D call. Trimming cost V 0 bases and J 7 bases, with 7 bases left between them. Per the germline V gene, CDR1 is LGHNA and CDR2 is YSLEER. The CDR3 has 13 amino acids.

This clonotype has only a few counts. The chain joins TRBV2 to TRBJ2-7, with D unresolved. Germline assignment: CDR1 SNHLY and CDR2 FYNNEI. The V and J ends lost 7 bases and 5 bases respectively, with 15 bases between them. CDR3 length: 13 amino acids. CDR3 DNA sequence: TGTGCCAGCAACTGGGTGAGGATACACGAGCAGTACTTC. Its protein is CASNWVRIHEQYF. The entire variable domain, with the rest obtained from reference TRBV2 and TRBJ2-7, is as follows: EPEVTQTPSHQVTQMGQEVILRCVPISNHLYFYWYRQILGQKVEFLVSFYNNEISEKSEIFDDQFSVERPDGSNFTLKIRSTKLEDSAMYFCASNWVRIHEQYFGPGTRLTVT.

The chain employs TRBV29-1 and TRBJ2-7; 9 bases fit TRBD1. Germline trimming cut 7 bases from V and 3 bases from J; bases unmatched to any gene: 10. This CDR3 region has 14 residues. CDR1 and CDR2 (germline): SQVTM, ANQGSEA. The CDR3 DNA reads TGCAGCGCCCAACGGGGACAGGGAGGCTACGAGCAGTACTTC. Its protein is CSAQRGQGGYEQYF.

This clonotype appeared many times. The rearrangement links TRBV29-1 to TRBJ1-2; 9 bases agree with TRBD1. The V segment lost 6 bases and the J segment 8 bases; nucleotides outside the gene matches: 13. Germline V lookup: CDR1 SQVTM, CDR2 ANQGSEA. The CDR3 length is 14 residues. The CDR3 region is CSVIEQQGARGYTF. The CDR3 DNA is TGCAGCGTAATAGAGCAACAGGGGGCGCGGGGCTACACCTTC.

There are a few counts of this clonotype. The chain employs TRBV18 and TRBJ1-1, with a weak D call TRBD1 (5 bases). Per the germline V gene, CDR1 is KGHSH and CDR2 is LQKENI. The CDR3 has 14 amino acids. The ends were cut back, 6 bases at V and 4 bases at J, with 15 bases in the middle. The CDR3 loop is CASSAGPGGTEAFF. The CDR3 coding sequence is TGTGCCAGCTCGGCGGGGCCGGGGGGCACTGAAGCTTTCTTT. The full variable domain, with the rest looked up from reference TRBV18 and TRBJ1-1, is NAGVMQNPRHLVRRRGQEARLRCSPMKGHSHVYWYRQLPEEGLKFMVYLQKENIIDESGMPKERFSAEFPKEGPSILRIQQVVRGDSAAYFCASSAGPGGTEAFFGQGTRLTVV.

The CDR3 reads CASSQRTAGMNTGELFF. The CDR3 DNA sequence: TGCGCCAGCAGCCAACGTACGGCGGGGATGAACACCGGGGAGCTGTTTTTT. This chain joins TRBV4-3 and TRBJ2-2; possible D gene TRBD2, 6 bases. Germline CDR1 reads LGHNA; CDR2 reads YSLEER. V was shortened by 2 bases and J by 1 base, with 14 bases between the two germline ends. The CDR3 is 17 amino acids.

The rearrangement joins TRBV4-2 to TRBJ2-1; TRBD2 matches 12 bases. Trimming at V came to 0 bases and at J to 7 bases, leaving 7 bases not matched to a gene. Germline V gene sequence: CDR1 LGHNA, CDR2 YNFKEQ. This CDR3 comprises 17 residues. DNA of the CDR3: TGTGCCAGCAGCCAAGATGATGTTCTAGCGGGAGGGAATGAGCAGTTCTTC. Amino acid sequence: CASSQDDVLAGGNEQFF.

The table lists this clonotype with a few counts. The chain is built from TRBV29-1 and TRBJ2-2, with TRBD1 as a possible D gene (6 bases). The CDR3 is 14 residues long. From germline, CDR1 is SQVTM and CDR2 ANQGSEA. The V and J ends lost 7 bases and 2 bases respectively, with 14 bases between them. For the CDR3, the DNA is TGCAGCGCCGACAGGCGGTTTAACACCGGGGAGCTGTTTTTT. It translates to CSADRRFNTGELFF.

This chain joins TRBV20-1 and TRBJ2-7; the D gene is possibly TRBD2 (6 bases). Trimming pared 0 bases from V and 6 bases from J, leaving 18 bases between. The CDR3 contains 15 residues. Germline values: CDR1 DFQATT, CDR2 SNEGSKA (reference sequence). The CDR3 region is CSARDVGTPLGEQYF. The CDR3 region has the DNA TGCAGTGCTAGAGATGTCGGGACTCCCCTGGGCGAGCAGTACTTC.

The CDR3 protein is CASRQQGAKNIQYF. Written as DNA, the CDR3 is TGTGCCAGCAGACAACAGGGAGCCAAAAACATTCAGTACTTC. V is TRBV5-6 and J is TRBJ2-4; tentatively, D is TRBD1 (6 bases). The CDR3 is 14 amino acids. CDR1 is SGHDT and CDR2 is YYEEEE in the germline V gene. V lost 5 bases to trimming and J lost 0 bases, with 9 bases between them.

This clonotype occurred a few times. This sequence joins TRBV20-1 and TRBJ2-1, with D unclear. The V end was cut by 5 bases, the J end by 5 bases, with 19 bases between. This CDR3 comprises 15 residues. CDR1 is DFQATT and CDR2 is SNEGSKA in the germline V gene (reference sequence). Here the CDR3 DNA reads TGCAGTGCTCAGCCCCCGTTGGTACCCGACAATGAGCAGTTCTTC. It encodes CSAQPPLVPDNEQFF.

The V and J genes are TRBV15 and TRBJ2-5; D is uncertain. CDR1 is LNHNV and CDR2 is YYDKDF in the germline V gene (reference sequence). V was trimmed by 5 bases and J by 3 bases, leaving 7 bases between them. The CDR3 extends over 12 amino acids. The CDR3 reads CATSRWEETQYF. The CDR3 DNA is TGTGCCACCAGCCGTTGGGAAGAGACCCAGTACTTC.

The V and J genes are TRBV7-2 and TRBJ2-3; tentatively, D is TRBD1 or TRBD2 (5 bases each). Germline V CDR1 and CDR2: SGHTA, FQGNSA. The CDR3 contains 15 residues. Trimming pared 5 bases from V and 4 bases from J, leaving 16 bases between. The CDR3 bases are TGTGCCAGCAGCGAAACCGGGGCCTCGGCAGATACGCAGTATTTT. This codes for CASSETGASADTQYF. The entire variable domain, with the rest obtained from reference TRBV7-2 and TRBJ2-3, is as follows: GAGVSQSPSNKVTEKGKDVELRCDPISGHTALYWYRQSLGQGLEFLIYFQGNSAPDKSGLPSDRFSAERTGGSVSTLTIQRTQQEDSAVYLCASSETGASADTQYFGPGTRLTVL.

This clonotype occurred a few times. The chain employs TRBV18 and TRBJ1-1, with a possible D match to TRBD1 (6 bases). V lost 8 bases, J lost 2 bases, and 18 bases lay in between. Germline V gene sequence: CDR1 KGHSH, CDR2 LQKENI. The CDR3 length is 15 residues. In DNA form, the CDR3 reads TGTGCCAGCCCTGGGCAGGGGCCGGGAAACACTGAAGCTTTCTTT. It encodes CASPGQGPGNTEAFF.

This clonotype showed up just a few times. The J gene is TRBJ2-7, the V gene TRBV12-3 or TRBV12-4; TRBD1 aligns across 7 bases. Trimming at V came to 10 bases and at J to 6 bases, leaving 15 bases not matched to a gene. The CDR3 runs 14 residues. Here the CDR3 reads CATKRPGQNGEQYF. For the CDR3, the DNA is TGTGCCACTAAAAGGCCGGGACAGAATGGCGAGCAGTACTTC.

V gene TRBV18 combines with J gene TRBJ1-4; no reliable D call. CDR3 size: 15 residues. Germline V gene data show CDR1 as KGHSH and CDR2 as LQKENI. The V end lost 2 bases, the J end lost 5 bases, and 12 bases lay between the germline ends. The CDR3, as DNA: TGTGCCAGCTCACCATCCAGGACTCAGAATGAAAAACTGTTTTTT. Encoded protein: CASSPSRTQNEKLFF.

CDR3 residues: CASSFPGAEAFF. CDR3 sequence (DNA): TGTGCCAGCAGTTTCCCGGGAGCTGAAGCTTTCTTT. The chain has TRBV12-3 or TRBV12-4 and TRBJ1-1, with unresolved D. The CDR3 has 12 residues. Trimming stripped 3 bases from V and 6 bases from J, with 8 bases between.